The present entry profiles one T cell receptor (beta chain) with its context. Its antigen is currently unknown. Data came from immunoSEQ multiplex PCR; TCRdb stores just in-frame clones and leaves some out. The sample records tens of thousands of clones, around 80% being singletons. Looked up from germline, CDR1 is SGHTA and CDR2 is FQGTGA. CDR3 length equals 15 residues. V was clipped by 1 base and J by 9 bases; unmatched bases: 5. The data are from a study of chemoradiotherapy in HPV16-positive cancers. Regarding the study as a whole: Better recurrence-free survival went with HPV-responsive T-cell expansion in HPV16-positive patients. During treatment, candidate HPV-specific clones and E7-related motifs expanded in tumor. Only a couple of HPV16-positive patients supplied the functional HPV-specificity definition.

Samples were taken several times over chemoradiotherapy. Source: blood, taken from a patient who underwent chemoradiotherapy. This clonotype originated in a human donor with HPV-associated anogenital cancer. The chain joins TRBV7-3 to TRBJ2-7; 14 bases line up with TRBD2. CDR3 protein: CASSLNPGLAGGQYF. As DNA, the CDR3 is TGTGCCAGCAGCTTAAACCCTGGACTAGCGGGGGGGCAGTACTTC.